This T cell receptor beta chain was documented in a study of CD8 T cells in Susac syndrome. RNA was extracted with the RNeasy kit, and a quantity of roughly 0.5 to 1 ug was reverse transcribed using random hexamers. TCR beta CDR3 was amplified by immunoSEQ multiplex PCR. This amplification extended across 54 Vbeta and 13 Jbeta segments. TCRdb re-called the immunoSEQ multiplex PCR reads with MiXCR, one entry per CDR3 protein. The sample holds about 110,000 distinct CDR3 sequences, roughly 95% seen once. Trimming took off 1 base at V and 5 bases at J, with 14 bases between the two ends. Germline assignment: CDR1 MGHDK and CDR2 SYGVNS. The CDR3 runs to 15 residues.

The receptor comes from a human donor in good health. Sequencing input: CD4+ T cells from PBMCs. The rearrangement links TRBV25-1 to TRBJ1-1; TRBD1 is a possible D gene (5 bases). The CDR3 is CASSEWAGLGTEAFF. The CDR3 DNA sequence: TGTGCCAGCAGTGAATGGGCAGGGCTGGGGACTGAAGCTTTCTTT.